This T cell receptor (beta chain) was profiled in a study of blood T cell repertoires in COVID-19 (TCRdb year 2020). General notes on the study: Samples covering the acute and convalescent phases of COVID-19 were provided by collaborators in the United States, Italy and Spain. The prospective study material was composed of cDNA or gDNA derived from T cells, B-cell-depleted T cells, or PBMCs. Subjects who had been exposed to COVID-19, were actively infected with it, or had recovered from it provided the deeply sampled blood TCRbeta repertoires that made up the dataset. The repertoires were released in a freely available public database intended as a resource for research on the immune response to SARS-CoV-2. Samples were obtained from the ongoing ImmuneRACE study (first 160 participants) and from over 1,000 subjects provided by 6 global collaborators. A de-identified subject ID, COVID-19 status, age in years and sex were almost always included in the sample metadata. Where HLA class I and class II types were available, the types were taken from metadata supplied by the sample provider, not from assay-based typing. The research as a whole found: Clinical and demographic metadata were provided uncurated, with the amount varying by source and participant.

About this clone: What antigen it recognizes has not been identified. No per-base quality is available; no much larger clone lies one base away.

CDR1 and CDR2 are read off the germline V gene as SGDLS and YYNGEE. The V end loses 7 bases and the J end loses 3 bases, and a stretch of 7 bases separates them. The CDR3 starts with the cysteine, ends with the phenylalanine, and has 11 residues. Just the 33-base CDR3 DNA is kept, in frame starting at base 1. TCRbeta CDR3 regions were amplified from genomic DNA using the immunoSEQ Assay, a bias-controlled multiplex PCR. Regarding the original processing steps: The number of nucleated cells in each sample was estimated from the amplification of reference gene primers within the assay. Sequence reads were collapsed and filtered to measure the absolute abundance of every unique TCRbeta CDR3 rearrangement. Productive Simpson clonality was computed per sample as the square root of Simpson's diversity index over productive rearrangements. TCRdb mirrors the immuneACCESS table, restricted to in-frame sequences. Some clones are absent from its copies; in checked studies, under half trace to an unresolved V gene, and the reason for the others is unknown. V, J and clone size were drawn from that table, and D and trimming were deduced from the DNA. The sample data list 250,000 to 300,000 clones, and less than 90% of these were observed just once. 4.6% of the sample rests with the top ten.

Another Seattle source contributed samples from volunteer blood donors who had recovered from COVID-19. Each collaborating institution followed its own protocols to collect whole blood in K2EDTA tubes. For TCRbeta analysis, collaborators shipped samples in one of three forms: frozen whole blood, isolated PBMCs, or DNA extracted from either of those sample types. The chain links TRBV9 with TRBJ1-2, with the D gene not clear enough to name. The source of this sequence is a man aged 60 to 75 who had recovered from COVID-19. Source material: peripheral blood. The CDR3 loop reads CASPPDYGYTF. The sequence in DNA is TGTGCCAGCCCTCCTGACTATGGCTACACCTTC.